One T cell receptor beta chain is described in this entry. Its antigen is undetermined. Through 5' RACE with UMI labels, the TRB cDNA libraries were prepared. Each CDR3 protein gets one entry in TCRdb, which reprocessed the 5' RACE reads and gives no DNA. This sample's table reports fewer than 90,000 distinct CDR3 sequences. Investigators sorted each CD8+ T cell subset in triplicate, taking approximately 330,000 cells each time. This entry comes from a study of CXCR3-negative and CXCR3-positive naive CD8 T cells. Study-wide context: With about 1.5 +/- 0.3 million reads per library, the TRB reads numbered about 135 million in total.

Overall study results and limits: Much lower diversity was found in memory CD8+ cells, while both naive subsets had comparably high diversity. Naive CXCR3-positive cells had TRB CDR3s more hydrophobic than those of CXCR3-negative naive cells.

The V gene's germline CDR1 is LNHNV and CDR2 YYDKDF (reference sequence). The CDR3 runs to 14 residues. The TCR was taken from a human donor in good health. Some clones in this sample may be carry-over from other donors' samples. The specimen sequenced was naive CXCR3+ CD8+ T cells from blood. Subset defined: CD45RO-CCR7+CD27+CD95- naive CD8+ T cells expressing CXCR3 (TNR3+). This chain links TRBV15 with TRBJ1-5. CDR3 residues: CATSDWNSNQPQHF. Based on the CDR3 plus reference TRBV15 and TRBJ1-5, the full variable domain is DAMVIQNPRYQVTQFGKPVTLSCSQTLNHNVMYWYQQKSSQAPKLLFHYYDKDFNNEADTPDNFQSRRPNTSFCFLDIRSPGLGDTAMYLCATSDWNSNQPQHFGDGTRLSIL.